The entry that follows covers one TCR beta chain sequence. The specificity of this receptor is unknown. Base qualities are missing; no much larger clone stands one base away. The source of the sample is a study of technical replicates of blood from a few donors (dated by TCRdb to about 2017). The method was the immunoSEQ multiplex PCR assay. TCRdb took over this immuneACCESS table, retaining in-frame rearrangements with V and J assigned. Such tables are incomplete; in checked studies, under half of the missing clones stem from an unresolved V gene, and the remainder is unexplained. The sample table contains about 94,000 clones; only one count was recorded for less than 96% of them. The ten biggest clones cover approximately 0.37% of the sample. There are 15 amino acids in the CDR3, from cysteine to phenylalanine inclusive. CDR3 DNA only is kept here, 45 bases in frame from base 1. Per the germline V gene, MDHEN is the CDR1 and SYDVKM is the CDR2. V drops 2 bases and J drops 1 base, leaving 9 bases in between.

The receptor's source is a human donor in good health. The sequence links TRBV28 to TRBJ2-4; 5 matching bases give a weak D call of TRBD1. The sample consisted of T cells isolated from PBMCs. The DNA is as follows: TGTGCCAGCAGTTTAACCAGGGTGGCCAAAAACATTCAGTACTTC. It specifies CASSLTRVAKNIQYF.